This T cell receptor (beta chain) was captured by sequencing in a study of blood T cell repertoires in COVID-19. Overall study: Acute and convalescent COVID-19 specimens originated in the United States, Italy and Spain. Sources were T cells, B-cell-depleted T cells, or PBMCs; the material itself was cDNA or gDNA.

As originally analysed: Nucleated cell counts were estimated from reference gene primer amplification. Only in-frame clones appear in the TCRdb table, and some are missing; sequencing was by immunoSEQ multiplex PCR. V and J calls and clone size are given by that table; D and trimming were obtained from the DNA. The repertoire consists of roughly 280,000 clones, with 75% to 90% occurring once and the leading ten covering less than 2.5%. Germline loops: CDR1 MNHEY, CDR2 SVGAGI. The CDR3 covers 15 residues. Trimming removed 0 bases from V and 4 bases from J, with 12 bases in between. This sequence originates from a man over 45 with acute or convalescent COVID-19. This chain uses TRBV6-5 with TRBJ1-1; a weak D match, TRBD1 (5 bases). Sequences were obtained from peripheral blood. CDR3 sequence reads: CASSYSTGGATEAFF. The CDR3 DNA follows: TGTGCCAGCAGTTACTCGACGGGAGGGGCCACTGAAGCTTTCTTT.